The source of this T cell receptor beta chain is a study of cytomegalovirus exposure and HLA in healthy donors. These donors were members of the roughly 120-subject validation cohort, a group separate from the roughly 670-subject first cohort. The CDR3 consists of 17 residues. Between the trimmed V and J ends, which lost 0 bases and 0 bases, there was a span of 15 bases. The germline V gene encodes CDR1 SGHVS and CDR2 FQNEAQ. TCRdb keeps only in-frame clones here, not all; method: immunoSEQ multiplex PCR. The sample consists of around 200,000 clones, about 90% of them appearing once. The sequenced sample was PBMCs. The sequence derives from a woman between 18 and 29 years old in good health and CMV-seronegative. The rearrangement links TRBV7-8 to TRBJ2-7; D perhaps matches TRBD2 (6 bases). This chain's CDR3 is CASSLAKGSGSSYEQYF. CDR3 nucleotides: TGTGCCAGCAGCTTAGCGAAGGGTAGCGGCTCCTCCTACGAGCAGTACTTC.